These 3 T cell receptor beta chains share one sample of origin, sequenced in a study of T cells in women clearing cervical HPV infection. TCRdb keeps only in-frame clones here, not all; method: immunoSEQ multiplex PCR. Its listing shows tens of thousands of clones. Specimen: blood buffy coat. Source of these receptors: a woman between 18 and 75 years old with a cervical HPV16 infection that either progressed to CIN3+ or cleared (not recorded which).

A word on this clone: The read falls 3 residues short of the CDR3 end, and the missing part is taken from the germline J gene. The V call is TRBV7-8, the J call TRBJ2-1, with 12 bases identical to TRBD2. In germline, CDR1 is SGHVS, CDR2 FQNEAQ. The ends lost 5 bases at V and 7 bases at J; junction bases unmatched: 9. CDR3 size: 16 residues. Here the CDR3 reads CASSLTTGTSGNEQFF. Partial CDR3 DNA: TGTGCCAGCAGCCTAACCACCGGGACTAGCGGGAATGAG.

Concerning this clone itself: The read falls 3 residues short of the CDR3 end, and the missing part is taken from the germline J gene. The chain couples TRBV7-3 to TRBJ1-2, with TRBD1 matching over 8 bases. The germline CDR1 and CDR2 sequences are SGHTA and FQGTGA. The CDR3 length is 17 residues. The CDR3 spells CASSLTTGTGLGNDYTF. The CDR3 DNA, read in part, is TGTGCCAGCAGCTTAACAACCGGGACAGGTCTTGGCAATGAC.

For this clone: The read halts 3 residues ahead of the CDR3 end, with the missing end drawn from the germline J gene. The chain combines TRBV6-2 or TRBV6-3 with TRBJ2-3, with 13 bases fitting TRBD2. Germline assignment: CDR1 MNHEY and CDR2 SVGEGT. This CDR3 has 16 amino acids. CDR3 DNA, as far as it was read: TGTGCCAGCAGTTCAGGGGGACTAGCGGGGAAAGAGACG. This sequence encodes CASSSGGLAGKET. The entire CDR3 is CASSSGGLAGKETQYF.